A selection of T cell receptor beta chains follows, all from one sample in a study of cytomegalovirus exposure and HLA in healthy donors. Libraries were prepared by immunoSEQ multiplex PCR; TCRdb keeps only in-frame clonotypes and omits some of them. The sample consists of about 220,000 clones, about nine tenths of them appearing once. The sequenced sample consisted of PBMCs. Receptors were obtained from a woman between 18 and 30 years old in good health and CMV-seronegative. Each CDR3 is given with its conserved first and last residue.

J | V | CDR3
TRBJ2-7 | TRBV5-6 | CASSLIAGASSEQYF
TRBJ2-3 | TRBV6-5 | CASSSGLVSDTQYF
TRBJ2-7 | TRBV4-1 | CASSQASGQGYEQYF
TRBJ2-7 | TRBV10-3 | CAISGGTGGGNYEQYF
TRBJ1-6 | TRBV10-3 | CAISLNPGQSNSPLHF
TRBJ2-1 | TRBV5-4 | CASSTPSGSYNEQFF
TRBJ1-4 | TRBV5-1 | CASSLAGATNEKLFF
TRBJ2-7 | TRBV30 | CAWSSDRGAYEQYF
TRBJ2-1 | TRBV19 | CASSWGERPNNEQFF
TRBJ2-7 | TRBV19 | CASSIRSGTGVYEQYF
TRBJ1-2 | TRBV7-9 | CASSFGQGDYGYTF
TRBJ1-5 | TRBV19 | CASSMSGRNQPQHF
TRBJ1-5 | TRBV28 | CASSFTGEAYSNQPQHF
TRBJ1-1 | TRBV10-3 | CAISAGSDTEAFF
TRBJ2-7 | TRBV4-1 | CASSQDPGQGAYEQYF
TRBJ1-5 | TRBV6-6 | CASSYKQAQSPQHF
TRBJ1-5 | TRBV19 | CASADTGSNQPQHF
TRBJ1-4 | TRBV6-5 | CASRDRRNEKLFF
TRBJ2-1 | TRBV19 | CASSIDWAKSYNEQFF
TRBJ2-7 | TRBV13 | CASSLGQLSYEQYF
TRBJ1-1 | TRBV30 | CAWRNDDRRWNTEAFF
TRBJ1-3 | TRBV18 | CASSPSIDSGNTIYF
TRBJ2-5 | TRBV5-6 | CASNGGEWNQETQYF